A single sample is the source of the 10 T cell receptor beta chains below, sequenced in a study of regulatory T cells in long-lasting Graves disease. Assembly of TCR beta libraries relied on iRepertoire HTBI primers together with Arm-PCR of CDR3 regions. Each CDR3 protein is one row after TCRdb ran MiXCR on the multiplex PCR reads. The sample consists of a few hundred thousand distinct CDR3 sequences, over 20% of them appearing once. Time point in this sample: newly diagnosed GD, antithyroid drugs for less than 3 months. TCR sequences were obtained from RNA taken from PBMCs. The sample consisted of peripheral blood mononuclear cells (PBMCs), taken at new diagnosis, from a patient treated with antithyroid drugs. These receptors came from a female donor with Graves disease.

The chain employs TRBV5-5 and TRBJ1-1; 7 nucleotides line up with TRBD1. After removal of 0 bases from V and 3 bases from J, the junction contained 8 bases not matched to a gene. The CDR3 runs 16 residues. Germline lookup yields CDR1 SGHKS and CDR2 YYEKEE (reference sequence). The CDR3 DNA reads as TGTGCCAGCAGCTTGGAAGGGGGCTTGGCGTACACTGAAGCTTTCTTT. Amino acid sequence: CASSLEGGLAYTEAFF.

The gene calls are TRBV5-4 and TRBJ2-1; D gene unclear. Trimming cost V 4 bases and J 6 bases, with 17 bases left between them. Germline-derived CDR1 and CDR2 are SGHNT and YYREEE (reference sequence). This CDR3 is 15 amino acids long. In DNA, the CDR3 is TGTGCCAGCAGCCGCGTAAACCAGGAGATCAATGAGCAGTTCTTC. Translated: CASSRVNQEINEQFF.

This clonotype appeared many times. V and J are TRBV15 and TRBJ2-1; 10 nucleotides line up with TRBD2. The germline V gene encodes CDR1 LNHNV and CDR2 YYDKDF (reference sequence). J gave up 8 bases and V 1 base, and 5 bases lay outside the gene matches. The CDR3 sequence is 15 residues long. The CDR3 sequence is CATSRASGGAYEQFF. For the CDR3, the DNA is TGTGCCACCAGCAGAGCCAGCGGGGGGGCTTATGAGCAGTTCTTC.

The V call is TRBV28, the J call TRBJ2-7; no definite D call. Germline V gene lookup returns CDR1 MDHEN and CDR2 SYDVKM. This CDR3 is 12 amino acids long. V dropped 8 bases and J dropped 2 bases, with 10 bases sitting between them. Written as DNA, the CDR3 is TGTGCCAGCGGCCCGTTCCCCTACGAGCAGTACTTC. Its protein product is CASGPFPYEQYF. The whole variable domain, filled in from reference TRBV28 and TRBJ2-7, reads DVKVTQSSRYLVKRTGEKVFLECVQDMDHENMFWYRQDPGLGLRLIYFSYDVKMKEKGDIPEGYSVSREKKERFSLILESASTNQTSMYLCASGPFPYEQYFGPGTRLTVT.

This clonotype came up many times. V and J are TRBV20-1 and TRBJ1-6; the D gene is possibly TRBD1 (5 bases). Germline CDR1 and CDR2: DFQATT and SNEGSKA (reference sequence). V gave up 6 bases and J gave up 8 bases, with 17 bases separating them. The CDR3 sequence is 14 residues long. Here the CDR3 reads CSAPLGDLHSPLHF. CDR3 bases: TGCAGTGCCCCACTTGGGGACCTTCATTCACCCCTCCACTTT.

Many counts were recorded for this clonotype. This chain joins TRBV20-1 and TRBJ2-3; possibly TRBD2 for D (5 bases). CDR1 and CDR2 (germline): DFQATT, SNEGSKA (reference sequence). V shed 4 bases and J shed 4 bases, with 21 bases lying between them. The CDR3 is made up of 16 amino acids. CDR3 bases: TGCAGTGCTAATACCCTTATGAGGGAAGGAGCAGATACGCAGTATTTT. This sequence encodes CSANTLMREGADTQYF.

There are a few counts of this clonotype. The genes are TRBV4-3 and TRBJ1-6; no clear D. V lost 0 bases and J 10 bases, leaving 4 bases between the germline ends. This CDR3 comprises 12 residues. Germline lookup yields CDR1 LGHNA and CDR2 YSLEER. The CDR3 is CASSQDGSPLHF. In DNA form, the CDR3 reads TGCGCCAGCAGCCAAGATGGGTCACCCCTCCACTTT.

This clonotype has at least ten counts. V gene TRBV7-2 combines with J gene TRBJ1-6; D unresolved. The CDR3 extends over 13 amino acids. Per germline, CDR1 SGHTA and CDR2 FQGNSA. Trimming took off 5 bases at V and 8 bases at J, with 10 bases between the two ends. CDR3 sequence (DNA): TGTGCCAGCAGCACAAATGGGTATTCACCCCTCCACTTT. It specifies CASSTNGYSPLHF.

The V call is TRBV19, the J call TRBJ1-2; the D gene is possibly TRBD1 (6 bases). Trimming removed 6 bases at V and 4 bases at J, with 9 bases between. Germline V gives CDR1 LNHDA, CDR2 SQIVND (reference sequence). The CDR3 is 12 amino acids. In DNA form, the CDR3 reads TGTGCCAGTAGGGGGACATTCTATGGCTACACCTTC. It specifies CASRGTFYGYTF.

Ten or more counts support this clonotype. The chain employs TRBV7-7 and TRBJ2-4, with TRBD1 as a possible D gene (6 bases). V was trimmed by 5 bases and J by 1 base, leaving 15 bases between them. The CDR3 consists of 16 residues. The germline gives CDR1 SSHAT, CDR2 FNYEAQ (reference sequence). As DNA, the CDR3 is TGTGCCAGCAGCCCGCGGCAGGGGTTTGCCAAAAACATTCAGTACTTC. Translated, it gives CASSPRQGFAKNIQYF. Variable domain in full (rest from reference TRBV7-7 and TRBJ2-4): GAGVSQSPRYKVTKRGQDVTLRCDPISSHATLYWYQQALGQGPEFLTYFNYEAQPDKSGLPSDRFSAERPEGSISTLTIQRTEQRDSAMYRCASSPRQGFAKNIQYFGAGTRLSVL.